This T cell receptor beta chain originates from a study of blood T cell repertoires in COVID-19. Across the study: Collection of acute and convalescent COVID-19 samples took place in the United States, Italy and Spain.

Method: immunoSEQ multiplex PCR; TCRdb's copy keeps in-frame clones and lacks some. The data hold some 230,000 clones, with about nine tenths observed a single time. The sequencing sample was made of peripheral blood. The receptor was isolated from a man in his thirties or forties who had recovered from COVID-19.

The CDR3 region has the DNA TGTGCCAGCAGTCTACAGGGGGACACTGAAGCTTTCTTT. Amino acids: CASSLQGDTEAFF. The chain carries TRBV7-7 and TRBJ1-1, with 8 bases aligning to TRBD1. The CDR3 spans 13 residues. The V segment lost 6 bases and the J segment 3 bases; nucleotides outside the gene matches: 3. The germline CDR1 and CDR2 sequences are SSHAT and FNYEAQ (reference sequence).